This is a list of T cell receptor beta chains from one sample in a study of prognosis after radiotherapy for stage I lung cancer. TCRdb recomputed calls from the multiplex PCR reads with MiXCR, one row per CDR3 protein. The table lists over 10,000 distinct CDR3 sequences, about 46% of them singletons. Sample: PBMCs, taken before or after stereotactic body radiation therapy (not recorded which). Receptors originate from a donor aged 50 or older with non-small cell lung cancer. The CDR3 runs from the conserved cysteine through the conserved F or W. The D gene is left open where the match is weak. Size tells how often a clone was seen (once, few, many) or the class of an expanded clone, and some rows leave it out.

>TRBJ1-1|-|TRBV24-1|-
CDHSWGGDSTEAFF
TGTGACCACTCCTGGGGAGGGGATAGTACTGAAGCTTTCTTT
>TRBJ2-7|-|TRBV6-1|TRBD2
CASSIDGASGSIFGKYEQYF
TGTGCCAGCAGCATTGACGGTGCGAGCGGGAGTATCTTTGGTAAGTACGAGCAGTACTTC
>TRBJ1-3|-|TRBV6-2/TRBV6-3|-
CASRKSGGSGNTIYF
TGTGCCAGTAGGAAGTCAGGAGGCTCTGGAAACACCATATATTTT
>TRBJ2-7|-|TRBV5-1|TRBD2
CASKAAGLQRGGGEQYF
TGCGCCAGCAAGGCAGCCGGTCTCCAGCGGGGTGGGGGGGAGCAGTACTTC
>TRBJ1-1|medium-sized|TRBV5-1|-
CASKMAGGSEAFF
TGCGCCAGCAAGATGGCGGGGGGTTCTGAAGCTTTCTTT
>TRBJ2-6|-|TRBV7-2|TRBD1
CASSFQGAGANVLTF
TGTGCCAGCAGCTTTCAGGGGGCTGGGGCCAACGTCCTGACTTTC
>TRBJ1-2|many|TRBV28|TRBD1
CASKPGQGLYGYTF
TGTGCCAGCAAACCGGGACAGGGGCTATATGGCTACACCTTC
>TRBJ2-1|few|TRBV6-1|TRBD2
CASPGTSGRGEQFF
TGTGCCAGCCCCGGGACTAGCGGGAGAGGTGAGCAGTTCTTC
>TRBJ2-3|medium-sized|TRBV11-3|-
CASSLTPQGDTQYF
TGTGCCAGCAGCTTAACCCCCCAAGGGGATACGCAGTATTTT
>TRBJ2-3|many|TRBV18|TRBD2
CASSTSGSGGDTQYF
TGTGCCAGCTCGACGAGCGGGAGTGGGGGAGATACGCAGTATTTT
>TRBJ1-1|many|TRBV10-2|-
CASRDKINTEAFF
TGCGCCAGCAGGGACAAGATTAACACTGAAGCTTTCTTT
>TRBJ1-5|many|TRBV12-3/TRBV12-4|-
CASSQTAESNQPQHF
TGTGCCAGCAGCCAGACGGCAGAGAGCAATCAGCCCCAGCATTTT
>TRBJ2-1|many|TRBV5-4|-
CASSLGLEESEQFF
TGTGCCAGCAGCTTGGGGCTAGAGGAGAGTGAGCAGTTCTTC
>TRBJ2-3|-|TRBV7-6|TRBD2
CASSSSGSTDTQYF
TGTGCCAGCAGCTCTAGCGGGTCCACAGATACGCAGTATTTT
>TRBJ2-7|-|TRBV20-1|-
CSARADGGRYEQYF
TGCAGTGCTAGAGCCGACGGGGGGCGGTACGAGCAGTACTTC
>TRBJ1-3|medium-sized|TRBV5-1|-
CASSPTRDSGNTIYF
TGCGCCAGCAGCCCTACAAGGGACTCTGGAAACACCATATATTTT
>TRBJ2-7|medium-sized|TRBV19|-
CASSEGRYEQYF
TGTGCCAGTAGTGAGGGACGATACGAGCAGTACTTC
>TRBJ2-1|few|TRBV4-3|TRBD2
CASSQVAGGGAEQFF
TGCGCCAGCAGCCAGGTAGCGGGAGGGGGTGCTGAGCAGTTCTTC
>TRBJ2-1|-|TRBV15|TRBD2
CATSVSGVTYNEQFF
TGTGCCACCAGCGTAAGCGGGGTGACCTACAATGAGCAGTTCTTC
>TRBJ2-7|medium-sized|TRBV4-1|TRBD1
CASSQGQGTYEQYF
TGCGCCAGCAGCCAAGGACAGGGCACCTACGAGCAGTACTTC
>TRBJ1-3|-|TRBV3-1|-
CASSQESLGWRRNSGNTIYF
TGTGCCAGCAGCCAAGAATCATTGGGCTGGCGGCGAAACTCTGGAAACACCATATATTTT
>TRBJ1-1|many|TRBV20-1|-
CSAPREPRGAFF
TGCAGTGCTCCACGGGAGCCCAGGGGAGCTTTCTTT
>TRBJ2-5|-|TRBV19|TRBD1
CASSTPGTGFVETLYF
TGTGCCAGTAGTACACCGGGGACAGGGTTCGTAGAGACCCTGTACTTC
>TRBJ2-7|medium-sized|TRBV6-5|TRBD1
CASSYWDRVSPGYEQYF
TGTGCCAGCAGTTACTGGGACAGGGTGTCTCCCGGCTACGAGCAGTACTTC
>TRBJ1-5|many|TRBV20-1|TRBD1
CSARAGGQGHQPQHF
TGCAGTGCTAGAGCGGGGGGACAGGGCCATCAGCCCCAGCATTTT
>TRBJ2-3|medium-sized|TRBV7-2|TRBD2
CASSLSGGTDTQYF
TGTGCCAGCAGCCTTAGCGGGGGCACAGATACGCAGTATTTT
>TRBJ2-2|many|TRBV29-1|TRBD2
CSVRAGTTNTGELFF
TGCAGCGTGCGCGCCGGGACTACTAACACCGGGGAGCTGTTTTTT
>TRBJ1-4|many|TRBV4-1|TRBD1
CASSQDRRDRVGTNEKLFF
TGCGCCAGCAGCCAAGATCGCCGGGACAGGGTAGGAACTAATGAAAAACTGTTTTTT
>TRBJ1-6|many|TRBV3-1|-
CASSGGRAENSPLHF
TGTGCCAGCAGCGGGGGGCGCGCGGAAAATTCACCCCTCCACTTT
>TRBJ2-1|medium-sized|TRBV10-3|TRBD2
CAIKGTSGRAGNEQFF
TGTGCCATAAAAGGGACTAGCGGGAGGGCCGGGAATGAGCAGTTCTTC
>TRBJ2-7|medium-sized|TRBV20-1|TRBD2
CSASGGRAPYEQYF
TGCAGTGCCTCGGGCGGGAGGGCCCCCTACGAGCAGTACTTC
>TRBJ2-1|-|TRBV5-1|TRBD2
CSIRDGTSGVHEQFF
TGCTCCATCCGCGACGGGACTAGCGGGGTCCATGAGCAGTTCTTC
>TRBJ2-1|many|TRBV4-1|TRBD2
CASSRLPGGSSYNEQFF
TGCGCCAGCAGCCGACTCCCGGGGGGGAGCTCCTACAATGAGCAGTTCTTC
>TRBJ1-5|medium-sized|TRBV28|TRBD1
CASREGQGYQPQHF
TGTGCCAGCAGAGAGGGACAGGGCTATCAGCCCCAGCATTTT
>TRBJ2-2|medium-sized|TRBV5-1|TRBD1
CASSTGDLTNTGELFF
TGCGCCAGTAGTACAGGGGACCTAACGAACACCGGGGAGCTGTTTTTT
>TRBJ2-3|-|TRBV4-1|TRBD2
CVISRIAGVDTQYF
TGCGTCATCAGCCGCATAGCGGGGGTAGATACGCAGTATTTT
>TRBJ2-2|-|TRBV19|-
CSSTSWRAGGELFF
TGTTCCAGTACTAGCTGGAGGGCCGGCGGGGAGCTGTTTTTT
>TRBJ2-1|many|TRBV29-1|-
CSVALSVNEQFF
TGCAGCGTTGCCCTTAGTGTAAATGAGCAGTTCTTC
>TRBJ2-2|once|TRBV5-1|-
CASSLFAVMNTGELFF
TGCGCCAGCAGCTTGTTCGCGGTCATGAACACCGGGGAGCTGTTTTTT
>TRBJ2-7|many|TRBV11-2|-
CASSSPWDREQYF
TGTGCCAGCAGCTCGCCTTGGGACCGCGAGCAGTACTTC
>TRBJ2-1|medium-sized|TRBV20-1|TRBD1
CSARTTGDPSSYNEQFF
TGCAGTGCTAGGACGACAGGGGACCCCAGCTCCTACAATGAGCAGTTCTTC
>TRBJ2-2|-|TRBV3-1|TRBD1
CASSGQGANTGELFF
TGTGCCAGCAGCGGACAGGGGGCGAACACCGGGGAGCTGTTTTTT
>TRBJ2-3|many|TRBV19|TRBD2
CASSSGRLDTQYF
TGTGCCAGTAGTAGCGGGAGACTAGATACGCAGTATTTT
>TRBJ1-4|many|TRBV28|-
CASSPPGGAREKLFF
TGTGCCAGCAGTCCCCCCGGGGGGGCGCGAGAAAAACTGTTTTTT
>TRBJ2-5|large|TRBV7-6|TRBD1
CASSSAGTGGGETQYF
TGTGCCAGCAGCTCCGCCGGGACAGGGGGCGGTGAGACCCAGTACTTC
>TRBJ2-3|-|TRBV3-1|-
CASSQADREGTQYF
TGTGCCAGCAGCCAAGCGGACAGGGAGGGTACGCAGTATTTT
>TRBJ2-3|many|TRBV5-5|TRBD2
CASSLGSGSLPDTQYF
TGTGCCAGCAGCTTGGGTAGCGGGAGTCTCCCAGATACGCAGTATTTT
>TRBJ2-5|-|TRBV20-1|-
CSAPYQEETQYF
TGCAGTGCTCCATACCAGGAAGAGACCCAGTACTTC
>TRBJ2-7|-|TRBV27|-
CACSLLRYQQYF
TGTGCCTGCAGTTTGCTGAGGTACCAGCAGTACTTC
>TRBJ2-1|-|TRBV20-1|-
CSQDSSDEQFF
TGCAGCCAGGACAGTTCCGATGAGCAGTTCTTC
>TRBJ1-6|few|TRBV30|-
CAWSVFGMSPLHF
TGTGCCTGGAGTGTTTTCGGAATGTCACCCCTCCACTTT
>TRBJ1-2|-|TRBV7-9|-
CASSIRVRIGGYTF
TGTGCCAGCAGCATCAGGGTTCGGATAGGTGGCTACACCTTC
>TRBJ2-7|-|TRBV9|TRBD2
CASREGLAYTYEQYF
TGTGCCAGCAGAGAGGGACTAGCGTATACCTACGAGCAGTACTTC
>TRBJ2-1|-|TRBV5-1|TRBD2
CASLEVGRAQEQFF
TGCGCCAGCTTGGAAGTCGGGAGGGCGCAAGAGCAGTTCTTC